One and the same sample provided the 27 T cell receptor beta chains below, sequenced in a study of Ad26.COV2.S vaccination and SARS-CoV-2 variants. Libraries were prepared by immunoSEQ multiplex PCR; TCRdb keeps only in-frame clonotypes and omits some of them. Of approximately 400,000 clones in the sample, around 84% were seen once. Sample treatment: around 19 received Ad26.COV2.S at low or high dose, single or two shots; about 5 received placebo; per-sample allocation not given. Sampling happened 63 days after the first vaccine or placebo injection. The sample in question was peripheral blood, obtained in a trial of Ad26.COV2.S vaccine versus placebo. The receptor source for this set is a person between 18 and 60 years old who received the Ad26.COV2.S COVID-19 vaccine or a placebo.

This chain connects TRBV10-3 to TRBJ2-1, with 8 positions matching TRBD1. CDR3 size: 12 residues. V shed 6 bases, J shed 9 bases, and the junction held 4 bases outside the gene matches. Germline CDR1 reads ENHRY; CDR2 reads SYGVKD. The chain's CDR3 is CAISNTGGEQFF. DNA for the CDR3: TGTGCCATCAGCAATACAGGGGGTGAGCAGTTCTTC.

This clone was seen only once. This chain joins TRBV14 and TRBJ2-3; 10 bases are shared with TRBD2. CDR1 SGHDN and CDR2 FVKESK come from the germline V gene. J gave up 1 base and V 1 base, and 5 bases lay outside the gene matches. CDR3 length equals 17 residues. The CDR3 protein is CASSQARTSGGTDTQYF. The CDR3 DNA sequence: TGTGCCAGCAGCCAAGCCAGGACTAGCGGAGGCACAGATACGCAGTATTTT. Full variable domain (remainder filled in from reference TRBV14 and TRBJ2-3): EAGVTQFPSHSVIEKGQTVTLRCDPISGHDNLYWYRRVMGKEIKFLLHFVKESKQDESGMPNNRFLAERTGGTYSTLKVQPAELEDSGVYFCASSQARTSGGTDTQYFGPGTRLTVL.

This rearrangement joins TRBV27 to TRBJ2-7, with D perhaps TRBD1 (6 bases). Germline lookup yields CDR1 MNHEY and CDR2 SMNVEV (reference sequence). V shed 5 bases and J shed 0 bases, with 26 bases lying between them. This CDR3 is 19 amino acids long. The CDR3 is CASSLTVQGRSYSSYEQYF. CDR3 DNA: TGTGCCAGCAGTCTCACTGTACAGGGTCGTAGCTATAGCTCCTACGAGCAGTACTTC.

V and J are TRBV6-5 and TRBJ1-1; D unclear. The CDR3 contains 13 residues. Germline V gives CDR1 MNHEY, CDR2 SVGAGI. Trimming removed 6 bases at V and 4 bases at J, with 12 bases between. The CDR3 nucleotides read TGTGCCAGCAGGCGCCAATGGGCCACTGAAGCTTTCTTT. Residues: CASRRQWATEAFF.

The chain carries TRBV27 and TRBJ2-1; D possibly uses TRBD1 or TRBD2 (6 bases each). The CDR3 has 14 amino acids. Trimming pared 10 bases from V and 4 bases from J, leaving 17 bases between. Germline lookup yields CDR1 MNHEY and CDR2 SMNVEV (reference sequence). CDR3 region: CATWGRDRYNEQFF. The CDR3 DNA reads TGTGCCACCTGGGGGCGGGATAGGTACAATGAGCAGTTCTTC.

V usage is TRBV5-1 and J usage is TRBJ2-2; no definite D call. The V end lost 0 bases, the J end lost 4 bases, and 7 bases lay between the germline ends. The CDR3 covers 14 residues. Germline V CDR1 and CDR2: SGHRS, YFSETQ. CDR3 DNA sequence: TGCGCCAGCAGCTTGGTACCGACCACCGGGGAGCTGTTTTTT. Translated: CASSLVPTTGELFF.

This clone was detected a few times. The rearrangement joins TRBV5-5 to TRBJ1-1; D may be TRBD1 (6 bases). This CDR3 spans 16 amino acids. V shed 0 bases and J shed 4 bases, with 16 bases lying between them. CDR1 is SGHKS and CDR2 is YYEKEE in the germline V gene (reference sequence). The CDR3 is CASSLEVAGGRTEAFF. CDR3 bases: TGTGCCAGCAGCTTGGAGGTTGCCGGGGGGCGCACTGAAGCTTTCTTT.

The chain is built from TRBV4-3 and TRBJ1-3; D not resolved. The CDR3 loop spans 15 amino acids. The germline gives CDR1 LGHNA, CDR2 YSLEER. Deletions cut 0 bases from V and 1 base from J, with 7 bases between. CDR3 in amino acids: CASSQEAGSGNTIYF. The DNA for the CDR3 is TGCGCCAGCAGCCAAGAAGCGGGGTCTGGAAACACCATATATTTT.

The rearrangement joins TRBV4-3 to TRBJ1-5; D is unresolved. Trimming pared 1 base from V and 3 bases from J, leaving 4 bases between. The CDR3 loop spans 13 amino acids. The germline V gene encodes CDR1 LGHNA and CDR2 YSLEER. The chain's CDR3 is CASSQGVNQPQHF. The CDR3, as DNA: TGCGCCAGCAGCCAAGGTGTCAATCAGCCCCAGCATTTT.

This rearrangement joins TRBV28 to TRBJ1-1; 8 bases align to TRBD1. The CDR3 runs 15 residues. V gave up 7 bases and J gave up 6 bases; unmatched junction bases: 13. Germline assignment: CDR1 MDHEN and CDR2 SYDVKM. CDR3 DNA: TGTGCCAGCATCCCAGCCCCAGGGGGCTTATCTGAAGCTTTCTTT. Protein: CASIPAPGGLSEAFF.

The CDR3 nucleotides read TGTGCCAGCAGCTTTCAGGGGCTGAACACTGAAGCTTTCTTT. It translates to CASSFQGLNTEAFF. This rearrangement joins TRBV7-9 to TRBJ1-1; possible D gene TRBD1, 6 bases. V was pared by 3 bases and J by 0 bases, with 8 bases between. The CDR3 spans 14 residues. Germline CDR1 and CDR2: SEHNR and FQNEAQ (reference sequence).

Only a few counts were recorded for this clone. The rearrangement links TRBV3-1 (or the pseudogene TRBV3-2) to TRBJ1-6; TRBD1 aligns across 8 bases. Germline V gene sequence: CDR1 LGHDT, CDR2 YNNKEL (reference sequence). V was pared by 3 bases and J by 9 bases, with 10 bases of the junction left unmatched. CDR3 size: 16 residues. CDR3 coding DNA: TGTGCCAGCAGCCAGGTATGGACAGGGTGGGCTTCACCCCTCCACTTT. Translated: CASSQVWTGWASPLHF.

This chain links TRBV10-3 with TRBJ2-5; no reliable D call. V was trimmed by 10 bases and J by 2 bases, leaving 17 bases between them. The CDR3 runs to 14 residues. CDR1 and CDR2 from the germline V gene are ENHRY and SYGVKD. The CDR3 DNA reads TGTGCCAGCTCCGTACAGAGAAGACAAGAGACCCAGTACTTC. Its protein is CASSVQRRQETQYF.

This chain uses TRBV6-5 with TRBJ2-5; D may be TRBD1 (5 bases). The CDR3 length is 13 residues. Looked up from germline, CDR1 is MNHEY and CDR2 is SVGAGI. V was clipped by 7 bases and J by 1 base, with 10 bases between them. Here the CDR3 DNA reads TGTGCCAGCATCGACAGTCCCCAAGAGACCCAGTACTTC. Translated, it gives CASIDSPQETQYF.

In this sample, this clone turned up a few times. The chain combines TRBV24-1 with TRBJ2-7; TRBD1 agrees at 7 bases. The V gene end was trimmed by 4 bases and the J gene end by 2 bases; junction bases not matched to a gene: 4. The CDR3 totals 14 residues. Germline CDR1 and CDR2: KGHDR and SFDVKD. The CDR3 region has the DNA TGTGCCACCAGTGAGACGGGACAGCCCTACGAGCAGTACTTC. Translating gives CATSETGQPYEQYF.

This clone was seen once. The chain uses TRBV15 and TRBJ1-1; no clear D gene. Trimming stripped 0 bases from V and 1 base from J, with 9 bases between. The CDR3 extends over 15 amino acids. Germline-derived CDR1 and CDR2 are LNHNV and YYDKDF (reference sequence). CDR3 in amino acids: CATSRDTAKNTEAFF. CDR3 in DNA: TGTGCCACCAGCAGAGATACCGCCAAGAACACTGAAGCTTTCTTT.

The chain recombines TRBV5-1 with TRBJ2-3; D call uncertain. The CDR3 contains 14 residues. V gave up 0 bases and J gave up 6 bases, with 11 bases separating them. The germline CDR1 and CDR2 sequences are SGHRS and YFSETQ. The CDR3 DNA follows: TGCGCCAGCAGCTTGGCTGTCGGGTTGGATACGCAGTATTTT. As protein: CASSLAVGLDTQYF.

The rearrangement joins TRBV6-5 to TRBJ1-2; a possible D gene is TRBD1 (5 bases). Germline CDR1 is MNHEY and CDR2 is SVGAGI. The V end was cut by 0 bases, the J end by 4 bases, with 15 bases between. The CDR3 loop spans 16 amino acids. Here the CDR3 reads CASSYSIRGEVYGYTF. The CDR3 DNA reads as TGTGCCAGCAGTTACTCGATCCGGGGGGAGGTCTATGGCTACACCTTC.

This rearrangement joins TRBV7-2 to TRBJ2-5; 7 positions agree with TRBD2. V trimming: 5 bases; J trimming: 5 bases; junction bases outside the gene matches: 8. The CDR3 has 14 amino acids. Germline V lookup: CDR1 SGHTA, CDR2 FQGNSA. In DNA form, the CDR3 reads TGTGCCAGCAGCCTTAGCGGGTCAGGGGAGACCCAGTACTTC. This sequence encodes CASSLSGSGETQYF. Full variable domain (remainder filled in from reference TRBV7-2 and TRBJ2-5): GAGVSQSPSNKVTEKGKDVELRCDPISGHTALYWYRQSLGQGLEFLIYFQGNSAPDKSGLPSDRFSAERTGGSVSTLTIQRTQQEDSAVYLCASSLSGSGETQYFGPGTRLLVL.

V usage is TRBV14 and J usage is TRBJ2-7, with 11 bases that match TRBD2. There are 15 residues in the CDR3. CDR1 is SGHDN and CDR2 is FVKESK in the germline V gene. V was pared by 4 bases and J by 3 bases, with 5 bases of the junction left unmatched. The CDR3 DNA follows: TGTGCCAGCAGCCGTGGGACTAGCGGAGTCTACGAGCAGTACTTC. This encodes CASSRGTSGVYEQYF.

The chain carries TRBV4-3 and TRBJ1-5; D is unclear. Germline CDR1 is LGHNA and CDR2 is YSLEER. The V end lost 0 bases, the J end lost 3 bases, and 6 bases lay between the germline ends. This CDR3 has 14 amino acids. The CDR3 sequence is CASSQDLLNQPQHF. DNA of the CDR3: TGCGCCAGCAGCCAAGACCTCCTCAATCAGCCCCAGCATTTT.

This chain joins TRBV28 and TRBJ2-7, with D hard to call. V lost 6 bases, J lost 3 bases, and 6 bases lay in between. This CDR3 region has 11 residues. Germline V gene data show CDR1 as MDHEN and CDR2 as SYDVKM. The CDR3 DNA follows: TGTGCCAGCAGCCACCTCTACGAGCAGTACTTC. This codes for CASSHLYEQYF.

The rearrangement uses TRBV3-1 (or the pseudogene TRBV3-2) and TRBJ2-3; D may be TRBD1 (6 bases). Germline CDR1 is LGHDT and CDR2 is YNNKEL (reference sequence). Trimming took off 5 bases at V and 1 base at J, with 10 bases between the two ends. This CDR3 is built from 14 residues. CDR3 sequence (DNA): TGTGCCAGCAGCACAGGGAGAGGCACAGATACGCAGTATTTT. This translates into CASSTGRGTDTQYF.

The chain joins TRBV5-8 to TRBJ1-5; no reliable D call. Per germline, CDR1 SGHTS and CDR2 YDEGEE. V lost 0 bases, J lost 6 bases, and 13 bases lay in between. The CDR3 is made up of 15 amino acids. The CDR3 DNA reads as TGTGCCAGCAGCTTGGTTCTAAATGATGGTCAGCCCCAGCATTTT. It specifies CASSLVLNDGQPQHF. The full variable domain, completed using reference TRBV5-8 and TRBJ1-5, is EAGVTQSPTHLIKTRGQQATLRCSPISGHTSVYWYQQALGLGLQFLLWYDEGEERNRGNFPPRFSGRQFPNYSSELNVNALELEDSALYLCASSLVLNDGQPQHFGDGTRLSIL.

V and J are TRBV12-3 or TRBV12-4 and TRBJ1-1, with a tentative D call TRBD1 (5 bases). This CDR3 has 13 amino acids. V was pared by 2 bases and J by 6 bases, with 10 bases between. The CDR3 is CASSLRGLAEAFF. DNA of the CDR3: TGTGCCAGCAGTTTAAGGGGATTAGCTGAAGCTTTCTTT.

The CDR3 sequence: CASSFSGPDNEQFF. The CDR3 nucleotides read TGTGCCAGCAGCTTTAGCGGGCCAGACAATGAGCAGTTCTTC. The J gene is TRBJ2-1, the V gene TRBV11-3; 7 bases are shared with TRBD2. Germline V gives CDR1 SGHNT, CDR2 YENEEA. J lost 5 bases, V lost 3 bases, and 4 bases had no gene match. The CDR3 is made up of 14 amino acids.

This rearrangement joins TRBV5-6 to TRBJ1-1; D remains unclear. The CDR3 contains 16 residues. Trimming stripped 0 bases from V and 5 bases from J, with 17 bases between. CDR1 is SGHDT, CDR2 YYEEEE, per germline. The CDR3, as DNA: TGTGCCAGCAGCTTGGTCAGTGGAGGACCATCAACTGAAGCTTTCTTT. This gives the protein CASSLVSGGPSTEAFF.